This T cell receptor beta chain comes out of a study of CD8+CD57+ T cells in acquired aplastic anemia. Patients who underwent sequencing had shown CD8+CD57+ cell expansion by flow cytometry. The study sampled blood from patients who had received no therapy. Profiling of TCR beta VDJ combinations and CDR3 sequences used genomic DNA as template. Each CDR3 protein gets one entry after TCRdb re-called the reads with MiXCR. The table lists about 160,000 distinct CDR3 sequences, 40% to 60% of them singletons. In germline, CDR1 is ENHRY, CDR2 SYGVKD. V was clipped by 11 bases and J by 0 bases, with 8 bases between them. The CDR3 contains 13 residues.

The sequence derives from a human donor with aplastic anemia. The chain links TRBV10-3 to TRBJ1-6, with a weak D call TRBD1 (5 bases). The sequenced sample consisted of sorted CD4+, CD8+, or CD8+CD57+ T cells (not recorded which) from PBMCs. CDR3 sequence (DNA): TGTGCCGGGGGGAGCTCCTATAATTCACCCCTCCACTTT. Translating gives CAGGSSYNSPLHF.